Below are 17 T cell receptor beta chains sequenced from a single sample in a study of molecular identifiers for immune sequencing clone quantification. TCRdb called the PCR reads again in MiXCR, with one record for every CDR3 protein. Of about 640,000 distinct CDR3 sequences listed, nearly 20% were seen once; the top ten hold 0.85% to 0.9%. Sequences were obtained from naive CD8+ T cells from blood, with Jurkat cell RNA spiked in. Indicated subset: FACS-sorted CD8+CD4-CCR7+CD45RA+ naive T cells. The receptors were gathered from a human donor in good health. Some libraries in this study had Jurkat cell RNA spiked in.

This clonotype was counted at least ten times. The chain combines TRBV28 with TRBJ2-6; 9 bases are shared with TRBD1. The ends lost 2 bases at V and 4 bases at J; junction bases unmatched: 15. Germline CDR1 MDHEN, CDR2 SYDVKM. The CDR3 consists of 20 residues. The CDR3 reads CASSLRRGQGLLSGANVLTF. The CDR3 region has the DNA TGTGCCAGCAGTTTACGGCGCGGACAGGGGTTGCTATCAGGGGCCAACGTCCTGACTTTC.

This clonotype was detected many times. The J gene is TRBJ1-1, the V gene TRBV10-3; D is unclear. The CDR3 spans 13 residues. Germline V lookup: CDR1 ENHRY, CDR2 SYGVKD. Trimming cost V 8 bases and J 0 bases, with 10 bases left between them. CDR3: CAIRAGMNTEAFF. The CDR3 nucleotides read TGTGCCATCCGTGCGGGGATGAACACTGAAGCTTTCTTT.

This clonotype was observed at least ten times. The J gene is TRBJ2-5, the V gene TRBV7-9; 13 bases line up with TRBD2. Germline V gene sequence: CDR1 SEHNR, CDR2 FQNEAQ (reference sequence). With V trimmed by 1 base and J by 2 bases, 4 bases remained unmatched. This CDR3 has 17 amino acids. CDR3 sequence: CASSLGTSGGAQETQYF. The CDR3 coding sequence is TGTGCCAGCAGCTTAGGCACTAGCGGGGGGGCTCAAGAGACCCAGTACTTC.

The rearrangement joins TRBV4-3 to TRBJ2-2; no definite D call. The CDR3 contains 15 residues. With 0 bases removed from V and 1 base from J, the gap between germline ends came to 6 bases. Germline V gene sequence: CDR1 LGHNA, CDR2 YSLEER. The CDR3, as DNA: TGCGCCAGCAGCCAAGAACCTAAGAACACCGGGGAGCTGTTTTTT. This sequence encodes CASSQEPKNTGELFF.

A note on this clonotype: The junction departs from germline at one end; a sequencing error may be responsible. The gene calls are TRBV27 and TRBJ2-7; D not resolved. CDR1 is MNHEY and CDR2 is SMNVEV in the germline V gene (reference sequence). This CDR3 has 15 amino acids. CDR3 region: CASTSQLNPSYEQHF. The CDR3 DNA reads TGTGCCAGCACCAGTCAACTTAACCCTTCCTACGAGCAGCACTTC.

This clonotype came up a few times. In DNA form, the CDR3 reads TGTGCCAGCAGCTCGGGGGGGATTGAGCAGTTCTTC. This encodes CASSSGGIEQFF. The chain links TRBV5-6 to TRBJ2-1; 8 positions agree with TRBD2. V was pared by 3 bases and J by 9 bases, with 2 bases of the junction left unmatched. CDR3 length: 12 amino acids. Germline lookup yields CDR1 SGHDT and CDR2 YYEEEE.

The CDR3 reads CASSLEFIKPSYNEQFF. In nucleotides, the CDR3 is TGTGCCAGCAGCTTAGAATTCATAAAACCCTCCTACAATGAGCAGTTCTTC. This chain links TRBV11-1 with TRBJ2-1; the D is unclear. The CDR3 is 17 residues long. The V gene lost 1 base and the J gene lost 0 bases, with 13 bases spanning the gap. CDR1 SGHAT and CDR2 FQDESV come from the germline V gene (reference sequence). The variable domain in full, with the rest retrieved from reference TRBV11-1 and TRBJ2-1, is EAEVAQSPRYKITEKSQAVAFWCDPISGHATLYWYRQILGQGPELLVQFQDESVVDDSQLPKDRFSAERLKGVDSTLKIQPAELGDSAMYLCASSLEFIKPSYNEQFFGPGTRLTVL.

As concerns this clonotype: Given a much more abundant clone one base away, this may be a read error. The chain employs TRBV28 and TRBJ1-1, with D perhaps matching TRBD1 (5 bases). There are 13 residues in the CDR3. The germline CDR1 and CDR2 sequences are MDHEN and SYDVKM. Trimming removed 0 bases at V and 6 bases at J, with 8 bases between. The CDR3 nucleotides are TGTGCCAGCAGTTTATGGGAAGGGGCTGAAGCTTTCTTT. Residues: CASSLWEGAEAFF. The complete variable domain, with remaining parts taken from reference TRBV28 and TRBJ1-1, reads DVKVTQSSRYLVKRTGEKVFLECVQDMDHENMFWYRQDPGLGLRLIYFSYDVKMKEKGDIPEGYSVSREKKERFSLILESASTNQTSMYLCASSLWEGAEAFFGQGTRLTVV.

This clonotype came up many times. The CDR3, as DNA: TGTGCCAGTAGTATAGACGTCGATTCTGGAAACACCATATATTTT. It encodes CASSIDVDSGNTIYF. The V gene is TRBV19, the J gene TRBJ1-3; D remains ambiguous. The CDR3 is 15 residues long. Germline V gives CDR1 LNHDA, CDR2 SQIVND (reference sequence). With 0 bases removed from V and 1 base from J, the gap between germline ends came to 7 bases.

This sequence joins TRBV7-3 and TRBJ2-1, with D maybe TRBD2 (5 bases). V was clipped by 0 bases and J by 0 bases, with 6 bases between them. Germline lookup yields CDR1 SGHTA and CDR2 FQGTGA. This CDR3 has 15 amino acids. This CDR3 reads CASSLTLASYNEQFF. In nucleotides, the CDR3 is TGTGCCAGCAGCTTAACGCTAGCCTCCTACAATGAGCAGTTCTTC.

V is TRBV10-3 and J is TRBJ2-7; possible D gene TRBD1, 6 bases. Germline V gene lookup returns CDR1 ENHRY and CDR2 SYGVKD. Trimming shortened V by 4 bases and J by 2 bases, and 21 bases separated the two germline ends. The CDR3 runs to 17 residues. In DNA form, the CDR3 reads TGTGCCATCAGTGTCCGCCTTCAGGGGATTAACCCCTACGAGCAGTACTTC. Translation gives CAISVRLQGINPYEQYF.

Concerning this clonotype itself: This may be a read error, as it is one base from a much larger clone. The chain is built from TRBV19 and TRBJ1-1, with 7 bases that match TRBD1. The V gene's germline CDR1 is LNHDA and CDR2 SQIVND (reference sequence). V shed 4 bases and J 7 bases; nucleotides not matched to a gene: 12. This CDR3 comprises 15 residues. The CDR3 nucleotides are TGTGCCAGTAGTACACAGCCGGGACAGCGACATGAAGCTTTCTTT. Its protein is CASSTQPGQRHEAFF.

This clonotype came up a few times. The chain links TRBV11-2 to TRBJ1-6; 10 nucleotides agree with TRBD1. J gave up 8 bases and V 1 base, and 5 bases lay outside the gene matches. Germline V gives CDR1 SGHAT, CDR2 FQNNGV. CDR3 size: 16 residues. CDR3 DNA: TGTGCCAGCAGCTTAGGACGACAGGGGGCAGATTCACCCCTCCACTTT. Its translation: CASSLGRQGADSPLHF.

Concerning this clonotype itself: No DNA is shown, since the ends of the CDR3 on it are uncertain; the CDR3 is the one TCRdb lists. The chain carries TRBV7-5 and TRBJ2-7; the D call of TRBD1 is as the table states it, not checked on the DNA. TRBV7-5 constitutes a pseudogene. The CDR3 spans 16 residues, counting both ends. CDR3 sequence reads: CISVPEVPRGNYEQYF.

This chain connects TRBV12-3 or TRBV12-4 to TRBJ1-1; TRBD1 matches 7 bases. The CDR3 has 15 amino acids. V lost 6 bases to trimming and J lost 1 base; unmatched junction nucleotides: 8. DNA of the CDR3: TGTGCCAGCAGGGGCCCGGGACAGAAGAACACTGAAGCTTTCTTT. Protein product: CASRGPGQKNTEAFF.

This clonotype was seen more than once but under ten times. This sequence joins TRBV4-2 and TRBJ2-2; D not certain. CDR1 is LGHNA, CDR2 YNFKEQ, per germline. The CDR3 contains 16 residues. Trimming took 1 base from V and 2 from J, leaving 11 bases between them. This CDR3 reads CASSQVTPLNTGELFF. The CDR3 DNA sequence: TGTGCCAGCAGCCAAGTAACCCCTCTTAACACCGGGGAGCTGTTTTTT.

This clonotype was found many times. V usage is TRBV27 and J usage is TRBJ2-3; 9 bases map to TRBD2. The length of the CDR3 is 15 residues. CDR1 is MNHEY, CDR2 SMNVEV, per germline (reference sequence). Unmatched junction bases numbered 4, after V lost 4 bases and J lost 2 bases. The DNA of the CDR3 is TGTGCCAGCAGTTGGGGGACTAGCCCCACAGATACGCAGTATTTT. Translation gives CASSWGTSPTDTQYF.